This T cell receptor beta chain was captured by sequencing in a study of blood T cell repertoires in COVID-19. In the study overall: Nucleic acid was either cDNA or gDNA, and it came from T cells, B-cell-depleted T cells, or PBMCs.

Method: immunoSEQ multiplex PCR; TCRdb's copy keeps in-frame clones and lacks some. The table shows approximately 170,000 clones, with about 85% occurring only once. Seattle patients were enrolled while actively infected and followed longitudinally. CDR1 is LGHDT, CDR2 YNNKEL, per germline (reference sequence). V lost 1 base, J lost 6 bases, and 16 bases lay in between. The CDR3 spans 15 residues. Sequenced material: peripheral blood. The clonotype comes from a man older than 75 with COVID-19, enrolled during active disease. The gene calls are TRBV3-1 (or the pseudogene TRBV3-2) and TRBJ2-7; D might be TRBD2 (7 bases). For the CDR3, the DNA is TGTGCCAGCAGCCAAGTTGGGGGGGCCCCCCTCGAGCAGTACTTC. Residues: CASSQVGGAPLEQYF.